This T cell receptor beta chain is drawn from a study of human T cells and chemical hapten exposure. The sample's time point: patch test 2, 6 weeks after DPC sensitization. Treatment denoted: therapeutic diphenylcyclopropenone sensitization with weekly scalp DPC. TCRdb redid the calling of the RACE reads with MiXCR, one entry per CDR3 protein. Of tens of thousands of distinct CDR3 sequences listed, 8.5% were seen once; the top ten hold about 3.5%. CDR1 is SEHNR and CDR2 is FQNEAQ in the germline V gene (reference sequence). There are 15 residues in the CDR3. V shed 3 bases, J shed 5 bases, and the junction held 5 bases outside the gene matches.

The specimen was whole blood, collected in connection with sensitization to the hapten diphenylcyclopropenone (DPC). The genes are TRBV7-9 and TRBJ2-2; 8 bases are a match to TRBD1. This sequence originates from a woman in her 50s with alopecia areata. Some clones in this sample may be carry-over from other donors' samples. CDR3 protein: CASSFDRGWTGELFF. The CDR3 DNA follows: TGTGCCAGCAGCTTCGACAGGGGATGGACCGGGGAGCTGTTTTTT.